This T cell receptor (beta chain) was recovered during a study of OX40 agonist ivuxolimab in advanced cancers. The length of the CDR3 is 18 residues. V lost 6 bases and J 3 bases, leaving 24 bases between the germline ends. Germline CDR1 MNHEY, CDR2 SMNVEV (reference sequence). This clone has just one count. Sequenced by immunoSEQ multiplex PCR; TCRdb stores in-frame clones only, minus some. The data show about 130,000 clones, with about nine tenths seen just once and approximately 1% held by the top ten. The sequence came from an adult with an advanced solid tumor such as melanoma, head and neck, liver or kidney cancer. J is TRBJ2-1 and V is TRBV27, with a tentative D call TRBD1 (6 bases). The sequencing used CD4+ or CD8+ T cells sorted from blood, collected in a trial of the OX40 agonist ivuxolimab. CDR3 DNA: TGTGCCAGCAGCCCCCCACCCACCACAGGGAGTAACTACAATGAGCAGTTCTTC. This codes for CASSPPPTTGSNYNEQFF.